This T cell receptor beta chain was identified during a study of blood T cell repertoires in COVID-19. Study-level information: Nucleic acid was either cDNA or gDNA, and it came from T cells, B-cell-depleted T cells, or PBMCs.

Profiling relied on immunoSEQ multiplex PCR, and the TCRdb table lists in-frame clones only, not all of them. Of 90,000 to 140,000 clones in the sample, under 80% were seen once. CDR1 is LGHDT, CDR2 YNNKEL, per germline (reference sequence). There are 14 residues in the CDR3. The V end lost 3 bases, the J end lost 4 bases, and 9 bases lay between the germline ends. This receptor was identified in a woman aged 70-85 years with acute or convalescent COVID-19. The chain joins TRBV3-1 (or the pseudogene TRBV3-2) to TRBJ2-2; possible D gene TRBD2, 7 bases. Sequencing was carried out using peripheral blood. DNA for the CDR3: TGTGCCAGCAGCCAGGGGGGGCTCACCGGGGAGCTGTTTTTT. It translates to CASSQGGLTGELFF.